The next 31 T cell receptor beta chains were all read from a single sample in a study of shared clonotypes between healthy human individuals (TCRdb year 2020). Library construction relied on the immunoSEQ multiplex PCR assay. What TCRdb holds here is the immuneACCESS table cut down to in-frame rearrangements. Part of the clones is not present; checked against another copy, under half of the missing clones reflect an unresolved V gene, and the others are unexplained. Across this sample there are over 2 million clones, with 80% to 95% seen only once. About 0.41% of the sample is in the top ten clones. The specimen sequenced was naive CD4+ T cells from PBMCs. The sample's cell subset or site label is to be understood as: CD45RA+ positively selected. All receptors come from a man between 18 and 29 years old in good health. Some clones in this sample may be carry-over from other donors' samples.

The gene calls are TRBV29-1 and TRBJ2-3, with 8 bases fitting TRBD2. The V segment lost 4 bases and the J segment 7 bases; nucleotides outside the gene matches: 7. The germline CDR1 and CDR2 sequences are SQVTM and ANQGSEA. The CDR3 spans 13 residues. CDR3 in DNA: TGCAGCGTTGTGGGGCTAGCGGGCTATACGCAGTATTTT. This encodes CSVVGLAGYTQYF.

The CDR3 bases are TGCGCCAGCAGCTGGCTGGGGGCAGATACGCAGTATTTT. Protein: CASSWLGADTQYF. The chain couples TRBV5-1 to TRBJ2-3, with D perhaps assigned TRBD1 or TRBD2 (5 bases each). This CDR3 region has 13 residues. Trimming shortened V by 3 bases and J by 4 bases, and 9 bases separated the two germline ends. CDR1 is SGHRS, CDR2 YFSETQ, per germline.

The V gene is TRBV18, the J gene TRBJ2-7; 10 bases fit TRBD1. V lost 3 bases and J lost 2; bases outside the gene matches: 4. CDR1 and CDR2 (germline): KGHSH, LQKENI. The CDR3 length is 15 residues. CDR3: CASSPGQGETYEQYF. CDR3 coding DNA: TGTGCCAGCTCACCCGGACAGGGGGAAACCTACGAGCAGTACTTC.

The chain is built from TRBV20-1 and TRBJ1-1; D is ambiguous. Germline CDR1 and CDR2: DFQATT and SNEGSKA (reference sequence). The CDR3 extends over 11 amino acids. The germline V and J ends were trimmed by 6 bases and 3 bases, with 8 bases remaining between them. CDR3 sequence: CSAKAYTEAFF. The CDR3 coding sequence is TGCAGTGCGAAGGCGTACACTGAAGCTTTCTTT.

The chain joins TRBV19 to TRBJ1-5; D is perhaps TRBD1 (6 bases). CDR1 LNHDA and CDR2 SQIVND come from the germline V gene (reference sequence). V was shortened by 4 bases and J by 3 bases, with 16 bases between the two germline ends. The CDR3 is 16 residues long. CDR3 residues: CASSTTGRGINQPQHF. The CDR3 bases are TGTGCCAGTAGTACAACAGGGCGGGGAATCAATCAGCCCCAGCATTTT.

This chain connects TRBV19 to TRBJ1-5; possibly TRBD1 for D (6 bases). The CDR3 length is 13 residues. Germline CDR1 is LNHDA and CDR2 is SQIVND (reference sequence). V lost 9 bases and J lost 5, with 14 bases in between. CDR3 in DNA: TGTGCCAGCGGATACAGGGCCGATCAGCCCCAGCATTTT. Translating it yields CASGYRADQPQHF.

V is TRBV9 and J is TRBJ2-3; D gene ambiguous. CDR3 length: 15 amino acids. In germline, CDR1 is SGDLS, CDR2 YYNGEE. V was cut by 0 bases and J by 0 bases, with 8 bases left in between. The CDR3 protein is CASSVGPESTDTQYF. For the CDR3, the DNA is TGTGCCAGCAGCGTAGGCCCGGAGAGCACAGATACGCAGTATTTT. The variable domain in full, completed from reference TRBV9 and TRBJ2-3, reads DSGVTQTPKHLITATGQRVTLRCSPRSGDLSVYWYQQSLDQGLQFLIQYYNGEERAKGNILERFSAQQFPDLHSELNLSSLELGDSALYFCASSVGPESTDTQYFGPGTRLTVL.

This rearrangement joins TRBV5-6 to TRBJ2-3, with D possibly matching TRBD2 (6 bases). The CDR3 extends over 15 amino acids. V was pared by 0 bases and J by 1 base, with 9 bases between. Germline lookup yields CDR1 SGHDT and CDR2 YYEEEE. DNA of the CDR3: TGTGCCAGCAGCTTGGTAGCTAGCGGCACAGATACGCAGTATTTT. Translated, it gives CASSLVASGTDTQYF.

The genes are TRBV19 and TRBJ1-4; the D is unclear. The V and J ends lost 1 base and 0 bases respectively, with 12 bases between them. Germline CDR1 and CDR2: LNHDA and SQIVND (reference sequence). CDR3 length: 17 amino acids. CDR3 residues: CASSIGARISTNEKLFF. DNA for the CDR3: TGTGCCAGTAGTATAGGGGCCAGAATTTCAACTAATGAAAAACTGTTTTTT.

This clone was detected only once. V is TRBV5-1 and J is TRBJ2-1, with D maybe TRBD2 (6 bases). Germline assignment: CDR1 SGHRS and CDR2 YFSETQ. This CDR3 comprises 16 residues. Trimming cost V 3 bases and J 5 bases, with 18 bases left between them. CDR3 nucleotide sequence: TGCGCCAGCAGCTGGATCCCTGCGGGGCCCAACAATGAGCAGTTCTTC. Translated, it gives CASSWIPAGPNNEQFF.

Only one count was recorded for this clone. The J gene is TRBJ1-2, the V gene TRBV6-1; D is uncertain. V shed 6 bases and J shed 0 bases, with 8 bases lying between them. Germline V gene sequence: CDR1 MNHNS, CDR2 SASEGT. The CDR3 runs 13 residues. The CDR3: CASSQDPNYGYTF. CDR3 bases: TGTGCCAGCAGCCAAGACCCTAACTATGGCTACACCTTC.

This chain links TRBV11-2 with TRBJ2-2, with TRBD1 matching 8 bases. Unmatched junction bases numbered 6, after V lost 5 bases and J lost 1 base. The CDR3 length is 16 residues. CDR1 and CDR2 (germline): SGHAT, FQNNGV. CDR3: CASSPRGQGNTGELFF. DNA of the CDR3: TGTGCCAGCAGCCCGCGAGGACAGGGGAACACCGGGGAGCTGTTTTTT.

CDR3 DNA: TGTGCCAGCTCACCGATAACATATGGTGAGCAGTTCTTC. The encoded protein is CASSPITYGEQFF. V is TRBV18 and J is TRBJ2-1; D unclear. There are 13 residues in the CDR3. The germline V gene encodes CDR1 KGHSH and CDR2 LQKENI. V was pared by 3 bases and J by 9 bases, with 12 bases between.

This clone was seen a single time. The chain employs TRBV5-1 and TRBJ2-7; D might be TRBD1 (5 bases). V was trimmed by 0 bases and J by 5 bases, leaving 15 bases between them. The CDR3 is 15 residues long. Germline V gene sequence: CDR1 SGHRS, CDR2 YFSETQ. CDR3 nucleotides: TGCGCCAGCAGCTTGGCTAGTTGGCAGGGCAACGAGCAGTACTTC. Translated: CASSLASWQGNEQYF.

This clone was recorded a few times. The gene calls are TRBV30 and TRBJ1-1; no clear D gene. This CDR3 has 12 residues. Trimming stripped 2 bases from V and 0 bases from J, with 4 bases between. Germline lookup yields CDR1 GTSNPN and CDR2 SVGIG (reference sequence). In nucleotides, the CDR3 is TGTGCCTGGAGTTACATGAACACTGAAGCTTTCTTT. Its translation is CAWSYMNTEAFF.

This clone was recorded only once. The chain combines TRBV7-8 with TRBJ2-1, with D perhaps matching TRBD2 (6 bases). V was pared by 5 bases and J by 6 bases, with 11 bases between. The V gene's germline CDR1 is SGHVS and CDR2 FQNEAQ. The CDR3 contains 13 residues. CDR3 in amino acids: CASSMTSLNEQFF. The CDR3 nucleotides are TGTGCCAGCAGCATGACTAGTCTCAATGAGCAGTTCTTC.

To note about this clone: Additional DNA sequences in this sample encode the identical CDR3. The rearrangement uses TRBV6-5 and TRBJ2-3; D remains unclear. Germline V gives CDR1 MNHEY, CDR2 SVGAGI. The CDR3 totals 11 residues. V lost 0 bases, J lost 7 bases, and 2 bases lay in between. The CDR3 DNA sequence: TGTGCCAGCAGTTACTCCAATACGCAGTATTTT. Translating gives CASSYSNTQYF.

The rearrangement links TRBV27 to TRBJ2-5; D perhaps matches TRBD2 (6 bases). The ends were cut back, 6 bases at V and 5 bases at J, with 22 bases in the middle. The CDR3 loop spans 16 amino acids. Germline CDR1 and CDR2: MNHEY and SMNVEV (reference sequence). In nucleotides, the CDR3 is TGTGCCAGCAGCCCCCGGGGACTGGGTTTTAGTGAGACCCAGTACTTC. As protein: CASSPRGLGFSETQYF.

The CDR3 nucleotides are TGTGCCAGCAGTTTCGGCAGTTTACCCTCTGGAAACACCATATATTTT. Its protein is CASSFGSLPSGNTIYF. This rearrangement joins TRBV28 to TRBJ1-3; D uncertain. The CDR3 is made up of 16 amino acids. V lost 3 bases and J lost 0, with 12 bases in between. Looked up from germline, CDR1 is MDHEN and CDR2 is SYDVKM.

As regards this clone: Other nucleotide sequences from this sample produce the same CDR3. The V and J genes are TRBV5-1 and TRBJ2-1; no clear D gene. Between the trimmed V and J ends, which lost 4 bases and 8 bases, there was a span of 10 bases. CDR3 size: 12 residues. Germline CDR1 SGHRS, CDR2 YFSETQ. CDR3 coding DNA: TGCGCCAGCAGCCGACCAGGCGATGAGCAGTTCTTC. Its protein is CASSRPGDEQFF.

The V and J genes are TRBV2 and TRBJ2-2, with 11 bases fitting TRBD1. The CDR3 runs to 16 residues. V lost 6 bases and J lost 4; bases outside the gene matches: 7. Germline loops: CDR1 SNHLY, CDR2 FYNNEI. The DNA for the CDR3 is TGTGCCAGCAGGAACCCGGGACAGGGGGTCACCGGGGAGCTGTTTTTT. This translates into CASRNPGQGVTGELFF. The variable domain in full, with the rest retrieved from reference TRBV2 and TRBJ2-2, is EPEVTQTPSHQVTQMGQEVILRCVPISNHLYFYWYRQILGQKVEFLVSFYNNEISEKSEIFDDQFSVERPDGSNFTLKIRSTKLEDSAMYFCASRNPGQGVTGELFFGEGSRLTVL.

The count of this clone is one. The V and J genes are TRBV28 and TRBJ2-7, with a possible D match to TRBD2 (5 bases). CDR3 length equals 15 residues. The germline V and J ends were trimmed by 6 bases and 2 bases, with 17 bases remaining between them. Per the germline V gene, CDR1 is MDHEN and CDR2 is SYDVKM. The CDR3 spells CASRGFGGPAYEQYF. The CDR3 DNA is TGTGCCAGCAGGGGCTTCGGCGGGCCGGCCTACGAGCAGTACTTC.

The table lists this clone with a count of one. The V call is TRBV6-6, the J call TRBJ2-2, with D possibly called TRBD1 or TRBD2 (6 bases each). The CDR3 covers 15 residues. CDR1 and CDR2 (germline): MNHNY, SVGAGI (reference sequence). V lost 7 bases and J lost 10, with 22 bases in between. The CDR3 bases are TGTGCCAGCAAGACACTGACGGGGGCCTCTGAGGAGCTGTTTTTT. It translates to CASKTLTGASEELFF.

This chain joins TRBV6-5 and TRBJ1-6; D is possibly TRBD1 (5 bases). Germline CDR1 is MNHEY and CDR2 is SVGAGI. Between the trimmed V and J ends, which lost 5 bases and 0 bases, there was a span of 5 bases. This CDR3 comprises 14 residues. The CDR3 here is CASSRGSYNSPLHF. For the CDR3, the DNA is TGTGCCAGCAGTAGGGGCTCCTATAATTCACCCCTCCACTTT.

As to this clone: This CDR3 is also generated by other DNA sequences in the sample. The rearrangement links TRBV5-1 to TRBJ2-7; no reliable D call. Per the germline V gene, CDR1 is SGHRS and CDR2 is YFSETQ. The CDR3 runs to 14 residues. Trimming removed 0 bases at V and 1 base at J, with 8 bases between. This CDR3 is CASSLGKGSYEQYF. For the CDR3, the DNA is TGCGCCAGCAGCTTGGGAAAGGGATCCTACGAGCAGTACTTC.

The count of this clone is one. The CDR3 is CAWSPTDRFGYEQYF. CDR3 bases: TGTGCCTGGAGCCCGACCGACAGGTTCGGCTACGAGCAGTACTTC. The chain carries TRBV30 and TRBJ2-7; perhaps TRBD1 as D (6 bases). From germline, CDR1 is GTSNPN and CDR2 SVGIG (reference sequence). V lost 3 bases and J lost 3, with 18 bases in between. The CDR3 is 15 amino acids.

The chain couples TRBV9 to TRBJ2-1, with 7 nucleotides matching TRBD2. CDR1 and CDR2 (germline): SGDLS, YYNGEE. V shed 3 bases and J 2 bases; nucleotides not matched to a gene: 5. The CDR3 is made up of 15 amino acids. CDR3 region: CASSGTSEPYNEQFF. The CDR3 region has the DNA TGTGCCAGCAGCGGCACTAGCGAGCCCTACAATGAGCAGTTCTTC.

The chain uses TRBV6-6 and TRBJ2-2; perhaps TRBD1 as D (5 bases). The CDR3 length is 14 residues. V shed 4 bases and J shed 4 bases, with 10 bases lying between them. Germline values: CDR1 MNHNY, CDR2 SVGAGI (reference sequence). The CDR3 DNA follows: TGTGCCAGCAGTTTTTCAGGGCGCACCGGGGAGCTGTTTTTT. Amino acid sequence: CASSFSGRTGELFF.

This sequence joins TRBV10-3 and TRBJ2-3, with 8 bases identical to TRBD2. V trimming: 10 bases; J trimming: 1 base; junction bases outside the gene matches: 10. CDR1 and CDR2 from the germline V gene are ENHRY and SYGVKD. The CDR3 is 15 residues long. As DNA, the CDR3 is TGTGCCACCGGGAGGGGACTCGCGCGCACAGATACGCAGTATTTT. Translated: CATGRGLARTDTQYF.

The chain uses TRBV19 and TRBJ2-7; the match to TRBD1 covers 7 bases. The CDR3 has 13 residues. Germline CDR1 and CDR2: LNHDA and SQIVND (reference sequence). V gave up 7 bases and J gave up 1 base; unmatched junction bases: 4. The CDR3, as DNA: TGTGCCAGTAAAAGACAGGGATCCTACGAGCAGTACTTC. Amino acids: CASKRQGSYEQYF.

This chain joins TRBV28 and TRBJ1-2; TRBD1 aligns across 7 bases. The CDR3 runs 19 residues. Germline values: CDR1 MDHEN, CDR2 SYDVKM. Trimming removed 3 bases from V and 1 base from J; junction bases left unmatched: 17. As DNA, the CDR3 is TGTGCCAGCAGTTTCCGACAGGGAAAGGACGAGGGGGGTAACTATGGCTACACCTTC. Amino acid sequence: CASSFRQGKDEGGNYGYTF.